This record covers a single TCR beta chain. There are many counts of this clonotype. Its binding antigen is unknown. Base qualities are missing; no much larger clone stands one base away. This entry is derived from a study of response to subunit inactivated influenza vaccine (dated by TCRdb to the late 2010s). Study-wide context: To follow how T cells responded to a trivalent subunit inactivated influenza vaccine, the researchers relied on deep quantitative profiling of the T cell receptor repertoire.

The library was obtained by RT-PCR. Sequencing took place on an Illumina HiSeq 2500. The raw public reads went through TCRdb reprocessing: fastp at Q25, MiXCR clone calling, in-frame beta chains kept. All rows with the same CDR3 protein become a single entry with the most common DNA and genes. For this sample the table gives a few hundred thousand distinct CDR3 sequences, of which around 15% were detected only once. The leading ten clones occupy around 10% of the sample. Beyond this particular receptor, the publication reports: The authors suggested that each seasonal influenza vaccination may recruit only a limited number of new T cells.

The sequencing here drew on PBMCs from blood, taken about 13 days after vaccination. This receptor was taken from a middle-aged man who received an inactivated influenza vaccine. Donor details come from another sample of the same person, matched by shared clones.

The DNA sequence is given as TGTGCCAGCAGCTTAAACCGAAACTACGAGCAGTACTTC. Translated, it gives CASSLNRNYEQYF. The sequence joins TRBV7-2 to TRBJ2-7; the D gene cannot be named for sure. From cysteine to phenylalanine, the CDR3 is 13 amino acids long. Only the CDR3 DNA stays, 39 bases, in frame from base 1. CDR1 and CDR2 are read off the germline V gene as SGHTA and FQGNSA. V is shortened by 2 bases, J by 3 bases, and the region joining them spans 8 bases.